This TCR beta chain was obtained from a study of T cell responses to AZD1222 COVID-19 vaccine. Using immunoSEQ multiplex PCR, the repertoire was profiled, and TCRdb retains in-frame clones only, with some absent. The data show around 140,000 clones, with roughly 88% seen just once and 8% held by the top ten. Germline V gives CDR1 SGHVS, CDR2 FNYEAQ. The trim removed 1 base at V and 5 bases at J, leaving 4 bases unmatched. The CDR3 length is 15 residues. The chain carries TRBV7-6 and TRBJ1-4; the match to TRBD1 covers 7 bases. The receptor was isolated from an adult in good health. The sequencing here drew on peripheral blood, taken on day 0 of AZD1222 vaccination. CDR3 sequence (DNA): TGTGCCAGCAGCTTAGGGACAGGTTTAAATGAAAAACTGTTTTTT. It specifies CASSLGTGLNEKLFF.